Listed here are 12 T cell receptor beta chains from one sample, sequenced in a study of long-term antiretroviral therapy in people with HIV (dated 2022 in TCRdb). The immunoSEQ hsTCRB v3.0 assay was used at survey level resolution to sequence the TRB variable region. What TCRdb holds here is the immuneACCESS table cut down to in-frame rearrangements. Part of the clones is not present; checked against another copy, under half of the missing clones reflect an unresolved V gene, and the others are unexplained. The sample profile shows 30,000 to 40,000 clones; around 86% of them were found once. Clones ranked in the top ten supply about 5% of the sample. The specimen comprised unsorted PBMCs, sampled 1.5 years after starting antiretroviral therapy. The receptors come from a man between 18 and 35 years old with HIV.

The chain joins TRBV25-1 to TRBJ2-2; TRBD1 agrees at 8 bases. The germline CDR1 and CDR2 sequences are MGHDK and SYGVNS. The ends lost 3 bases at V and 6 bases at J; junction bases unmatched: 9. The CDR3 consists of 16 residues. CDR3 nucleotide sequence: TGTGCCAGCAGTGATTGGGGACAGGTCCGTCCCGGGGAGCTGTTTTTT. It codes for CASSDWGQVRPGELFF. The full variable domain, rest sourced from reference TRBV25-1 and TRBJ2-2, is EADIYQTPRYLVIGTGKKITLECSQTMGHDKMYWYQQDPGMELHLIHYSYGVNSTEKGDLSSESTVSRIRTEHFPLTLESARPSHTSQYLCASSDWGQVRPGELFFGEGSRLTVL.

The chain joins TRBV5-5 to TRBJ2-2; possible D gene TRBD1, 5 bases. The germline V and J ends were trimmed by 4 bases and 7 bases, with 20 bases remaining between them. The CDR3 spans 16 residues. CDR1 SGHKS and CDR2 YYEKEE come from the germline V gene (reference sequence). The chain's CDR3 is CASSVTGIRSGGELFF. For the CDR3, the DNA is TGTGCCAGCAGCGTAACAGGAATTCGTTCCGGCGGGGAGCTGTTTTTT.

The DNA for the CDR3 is TGTGCCAGCAGCTTGCCGGGGGGGTTCCAGTACTTC. Protein: CASSLPGGFQYF. The chain couples TRBV5-6 to TRBJ2-7, with 8 positions matching TRBD2. CDR1 SGHDT and CDR2 YYEEEE come from the germline V gene. Unmatched junction bases numbered 4, after V lost 1 base and J lost 10 bases. CDR3 length equals 12 residues.

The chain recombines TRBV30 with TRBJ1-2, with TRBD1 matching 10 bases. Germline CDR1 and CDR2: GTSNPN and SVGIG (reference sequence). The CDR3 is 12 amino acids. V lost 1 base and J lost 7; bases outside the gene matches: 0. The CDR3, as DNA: TGTGCCTGGAGTGGGACAGGGGGTGGCTACACCTTC. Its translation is CAWSGTGGGYTF.

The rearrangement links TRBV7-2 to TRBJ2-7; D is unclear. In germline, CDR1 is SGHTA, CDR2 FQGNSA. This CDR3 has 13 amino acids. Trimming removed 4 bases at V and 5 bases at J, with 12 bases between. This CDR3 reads CASSSRPANEQYF. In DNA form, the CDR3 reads TGTGCCAGCAGCTCCCGACCGGCCAACGAGCAGTACTTC.

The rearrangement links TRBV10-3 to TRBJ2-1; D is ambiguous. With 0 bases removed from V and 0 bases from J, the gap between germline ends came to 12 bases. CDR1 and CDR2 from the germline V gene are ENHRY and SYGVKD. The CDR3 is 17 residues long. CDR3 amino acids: CAISESERIRSYNEQFF. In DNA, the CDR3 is TGTGCCATCAGTGAGTCAGAACGGATTCGCTCCTACAATGAGCAGTTCTTC.

CDR3 in DNA: TGTGCCAGCAGCCCAGGCTCCCTTGTCTACGAGCAGTACTTC. This gives the protein CASSPGSLVYEQYF. The genes are TRBV9 and TRBJ2-7; the D is unclear. Trimming removed 4 bases at V and 3 bases at J, with 14 bases between. This CDR3 spans 14 amino acids. Germline CDR1 is SGDLS and CDR2 is YYNGEE.

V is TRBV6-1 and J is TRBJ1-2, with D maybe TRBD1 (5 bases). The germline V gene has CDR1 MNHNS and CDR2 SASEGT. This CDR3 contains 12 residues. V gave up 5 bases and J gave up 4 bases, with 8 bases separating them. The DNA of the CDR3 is TGTGCCAGCAGTACGACAGTCTATGGCTACACCTTC. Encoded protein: CASSTTVYGYTF.

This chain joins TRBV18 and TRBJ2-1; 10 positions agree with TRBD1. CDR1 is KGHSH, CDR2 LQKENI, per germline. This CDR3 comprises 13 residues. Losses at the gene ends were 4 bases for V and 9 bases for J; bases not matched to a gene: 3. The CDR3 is CASSLGTGAEQFF. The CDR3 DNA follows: TGTGCCAGCTCACTGGGGACAGGGGCTGAGCAGTTCTTC.

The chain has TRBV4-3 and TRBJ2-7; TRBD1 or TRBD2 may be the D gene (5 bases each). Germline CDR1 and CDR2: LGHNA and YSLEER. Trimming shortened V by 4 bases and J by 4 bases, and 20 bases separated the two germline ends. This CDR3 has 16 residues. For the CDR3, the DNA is TGCGCCAGCAGCCTCGAGGACGGGGCCAAGGATTACGAGCAGTACTTC. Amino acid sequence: CASSLEDGAKDYEQYF.

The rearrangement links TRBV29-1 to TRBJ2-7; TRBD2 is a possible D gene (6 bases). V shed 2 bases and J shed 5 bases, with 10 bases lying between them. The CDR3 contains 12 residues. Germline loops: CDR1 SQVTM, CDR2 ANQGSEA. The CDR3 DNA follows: TGCAGCGTTGAAAACGGGAGCGACGAGCAGTACTTC. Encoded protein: CSVENGSDEQYF.

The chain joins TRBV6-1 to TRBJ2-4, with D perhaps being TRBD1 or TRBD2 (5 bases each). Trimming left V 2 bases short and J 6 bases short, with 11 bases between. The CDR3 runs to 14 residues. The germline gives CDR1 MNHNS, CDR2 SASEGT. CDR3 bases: TGTGCCAGCAGTGAACACTTTGGGGGAAACATTCAGTACTTC. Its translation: CASSEHFGGNIQYF.